Sequencing of this T cell receptor beta chain was carried out in a study of T cells in Graves' hyperthyroidism and ophthalmopathy. CDR3 length equals 13 residues. Per germline, CDR1 SNHLY and CDR2 FYNNEI. The ends were cut back, 6 bases at V and 4 bases at J, with 9 bases in the middle. Whole-study results and caveats: Researchers found most expanded thyroid clonotypes above 0.001 in blood as well. Ophthalmopathy, which appeared later, was predicted by the model a median about 6 months before onset.

This clonotype was picked up many times. Its antigen is unidentified. TCR beta CDR3 sequences were amplified from RNA transcripts. The TCR CDR3 first-round RT-PCR relied on the HTBI primer set. From the multiplex PCR reads, TCRdb called clonotypes with MiXCR, one entry per CDR3 protein. The table lists a few hundred thousand distinct CDR3 sequences, around a sixth of them singletons, with 28% in the top ten. This chain links TRBV2 with TRBJ1-4, with D unresolved. The sample taken for sequencing was blood. The sequence came from a woman in her late teens or twenties with Graves' hyperthyroidism that later progressed to Graves' ophthalmopathy. The CDR3 sequence is CASRPAGNEKLFF. CDR3 nucleotides: TGTGCCAGCAGACCCGCGGGTAATGAAAAACTGTTTTTT.